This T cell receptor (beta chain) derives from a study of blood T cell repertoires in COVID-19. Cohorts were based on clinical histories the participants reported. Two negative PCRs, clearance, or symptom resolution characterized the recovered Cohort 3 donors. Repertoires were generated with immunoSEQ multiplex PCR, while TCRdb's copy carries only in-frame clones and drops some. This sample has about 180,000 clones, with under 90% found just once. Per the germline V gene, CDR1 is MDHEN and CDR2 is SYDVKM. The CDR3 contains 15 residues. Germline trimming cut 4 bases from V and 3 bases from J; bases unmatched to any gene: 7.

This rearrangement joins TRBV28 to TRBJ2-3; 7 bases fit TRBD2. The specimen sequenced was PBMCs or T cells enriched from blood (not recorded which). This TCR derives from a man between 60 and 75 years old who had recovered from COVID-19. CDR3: CASSSPGGNTDTQYF. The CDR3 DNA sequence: TGTGCCAGCAGTTCCCCCGGGGGGAATACAGATACGCAGTATTTT.